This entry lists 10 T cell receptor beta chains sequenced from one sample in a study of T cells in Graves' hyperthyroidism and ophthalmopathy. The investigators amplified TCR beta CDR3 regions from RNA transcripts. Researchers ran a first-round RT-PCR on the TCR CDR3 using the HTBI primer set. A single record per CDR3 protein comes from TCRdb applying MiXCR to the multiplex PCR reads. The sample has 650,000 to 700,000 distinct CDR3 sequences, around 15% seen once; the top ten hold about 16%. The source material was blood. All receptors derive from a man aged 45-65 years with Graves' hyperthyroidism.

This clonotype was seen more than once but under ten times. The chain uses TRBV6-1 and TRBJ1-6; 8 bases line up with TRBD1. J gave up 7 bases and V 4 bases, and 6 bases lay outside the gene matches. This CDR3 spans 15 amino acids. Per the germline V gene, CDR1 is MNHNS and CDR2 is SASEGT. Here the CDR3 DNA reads TGTGCCAGCAGTGGACAGGGGAAAGTCAATTCACCCCTCCACTTT. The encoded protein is CASSGQGKVNSPLHF.

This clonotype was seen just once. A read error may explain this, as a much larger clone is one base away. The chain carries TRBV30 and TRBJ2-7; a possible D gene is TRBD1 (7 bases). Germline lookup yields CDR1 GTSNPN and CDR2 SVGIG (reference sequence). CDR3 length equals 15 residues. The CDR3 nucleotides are TGTGCCCGGAGTGTACAGGCAGGGGGACTCTACGAGCAGTACTTC. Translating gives CARSVQAGGLYEQYF. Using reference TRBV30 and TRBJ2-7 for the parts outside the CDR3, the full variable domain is SQTIHQWPATLVQPVGSPLSLECTVEGTSNPNLYWYRQAAGRGLQLLFYSVGIGQISSEVPQNLSASRPQDRQFILSSKKLLLSDSGFYLCARSVQAGGLYEQYFGPGTRLTVT.

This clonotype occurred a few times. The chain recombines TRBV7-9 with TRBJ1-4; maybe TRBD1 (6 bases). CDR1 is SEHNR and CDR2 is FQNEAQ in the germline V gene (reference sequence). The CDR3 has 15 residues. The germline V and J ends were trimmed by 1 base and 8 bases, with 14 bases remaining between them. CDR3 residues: CASSLGTLRGEKLFF. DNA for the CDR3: TGTGCCAGCAGCTTAGGGACACTGAGGGGGGAAAAACTGTTTTTT.

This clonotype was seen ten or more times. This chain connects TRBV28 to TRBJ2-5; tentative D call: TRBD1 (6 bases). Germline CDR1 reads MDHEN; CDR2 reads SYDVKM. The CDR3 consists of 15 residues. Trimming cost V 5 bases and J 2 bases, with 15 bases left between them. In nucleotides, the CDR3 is TGTGCCAGCAGTAGTGCGGGCAGGGGACAAGAGACCCAGTACTTC. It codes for CASSSAGRGQETQYF.

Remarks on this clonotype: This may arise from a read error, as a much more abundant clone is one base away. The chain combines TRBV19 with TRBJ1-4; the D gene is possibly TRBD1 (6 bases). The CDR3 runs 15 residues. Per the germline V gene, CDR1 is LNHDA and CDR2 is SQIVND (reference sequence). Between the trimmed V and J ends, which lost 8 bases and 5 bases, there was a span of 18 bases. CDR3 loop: CASGTRQDLNEKLFF. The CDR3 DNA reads TGTGCCAGTGGTACTCGACAGGATTTGAATGAAAAACTGTTTTTT.

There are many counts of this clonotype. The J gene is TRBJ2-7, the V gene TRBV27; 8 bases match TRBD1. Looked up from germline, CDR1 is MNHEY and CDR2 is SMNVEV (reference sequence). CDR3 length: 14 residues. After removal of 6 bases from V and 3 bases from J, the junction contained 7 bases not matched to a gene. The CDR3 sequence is CASSPAQGGYEQYF. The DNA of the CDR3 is TGTGCCAGCAGCCCCGCACAGGGGGGCTACGAGCAGTACTTC.

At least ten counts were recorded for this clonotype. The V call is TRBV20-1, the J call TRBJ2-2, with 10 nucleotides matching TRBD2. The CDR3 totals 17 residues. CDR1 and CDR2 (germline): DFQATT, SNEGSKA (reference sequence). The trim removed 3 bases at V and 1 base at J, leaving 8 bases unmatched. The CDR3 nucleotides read TGCAGTGCTAGTTTCCCCAGACTAGCGGGGAACACCGGGGAGCTGTTTTTT. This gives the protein CSASFPRLAGNTGELFF.

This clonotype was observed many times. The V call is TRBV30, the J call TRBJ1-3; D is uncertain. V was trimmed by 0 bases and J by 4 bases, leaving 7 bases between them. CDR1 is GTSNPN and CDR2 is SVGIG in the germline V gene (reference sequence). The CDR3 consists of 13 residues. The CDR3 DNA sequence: TGTGCCTGGAGTGTACGGGAAGGAAACACCATATATTTT. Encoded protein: CAWSVREGNTIYF.

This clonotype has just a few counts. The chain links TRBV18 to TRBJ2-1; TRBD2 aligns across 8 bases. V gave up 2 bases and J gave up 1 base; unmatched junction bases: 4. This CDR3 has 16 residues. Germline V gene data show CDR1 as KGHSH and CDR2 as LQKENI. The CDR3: CASSPYGTRSYNEQFF. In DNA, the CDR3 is TGTGCCAGCTCACCATACGGGACTAGGTCCTACAATGAGCAGTTCTTC.

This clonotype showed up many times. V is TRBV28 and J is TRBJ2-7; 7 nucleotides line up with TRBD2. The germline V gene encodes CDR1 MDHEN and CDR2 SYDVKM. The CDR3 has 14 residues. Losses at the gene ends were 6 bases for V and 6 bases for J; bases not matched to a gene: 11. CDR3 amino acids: CASSLRLASREQYF. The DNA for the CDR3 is TGTGCCAGCAGCCTAAGACTAGCCTCTCGCGAGCAGTACTTC.